The next 12 T cell receptor beta chains were all read from a single sample in a study of T cell responses to AZD1222 COVID-19 vaccine (dated by TCRdb to 2020 to 2022). The time point label here, explained by the study, means: about 28 days (+/-7) after the second vaccine dose. This specimen's treatment or condition label, interpreted: meningococcal conjugate vaccine given as trial control. Preparation of the library involved the immunoSEQ multiplex PCR assay. Here the immuneACCESS table is served through TCRdb, limited to in-frame sequences with V and J called. Missing clones are a known gap in these copies; in checked studies unresolved V genes cover under half, and the rest lacks a known reason. For this sample there are 50,000 to 65,000 clones; 85% to 95% appear just once. Clones ranked in the top ten supply roughly 6% of the sample. Sequencing used peripheral blood, obtained 28 days after the second dose of the MenACWY control vaccine. These receptors originate from an adult who received the MenACWY meningococcal vaccine as a control.

This clone showed up just a few times. The V and J genes are TRBV7-2 and TRBJ2-3; tentative D call: TRBD2 (6 bases). Trimming left V 5 bases short and J 2 bases short, with 14 bases between. CDR1 is SGHTA, CDR2 FQGNSA, per germline. CDR3 length: 15 amino acids. In nucleotides, the CDR3 is TGTGCCAGCAGCGCTGTCGCGGGGTTCACAGATACGCAGTATTTT. This encodes CASSAVAGFTDTQYF. The full variable domain, rest sourced from reference TRBV7-2 and TRBJ2-3, is GAGVSQSPSNKVTEKGKDVELRCDPISGHTALYWYRQSLGQGLEFLIYFQGNSAPDKSGLPSDRFSAERTGGSVSTLTIQRTQQEDSAVYLCASSAVAGFTDTQYFGPGTRLTVL.

The chain links TRBV5-4 to TRBJ1-1; a weak D match, TRBD1 (5 bases). The CDR3 is made up of 15 amino acids. V was clipped by 1 base and J by 0 bases, with 10 bases between them. The V gene's germline CDR1 is SGHNT and CDR2 YYREEE (reference sequence). The CDR3 here is CASSLRAGMNTEAFF. Written as DNA, the CDR3 is TGTGCCAGCAGCTTGCGGGCAGGGATGAACACTGAAGCTTTCTTT.

The gene calls are TRBV3-1 (or the pseudogene TRBV3-2) and TRBJ1-1; 9 bases line up with TRBD1. The V gene end was trimmed by 10 bases and the J gene end by 1 base; junction bases not matched to a gene: 4. CDR3 length equals 13 residues. Germline V gives CDR1 LGHDT, CDR2 YNNKEL (reference sequence). CDR3 coding DNA: TGTGCCACTTGGGACAGGGCGAACACTGAAGCTTTCTTT. Encoded protein: CATWDRANTEAFF.

The genes are TRBV2 and TRBJ1-2, with D possibly matching TRBD1 (6 bases). The germline V gene encodes CDR1 SNHLY and CDR2 FYNNEI. Between the trimmed V and J ends, which lost 6 bases and 6 bases, there was a span of 8 bases. The CDR3 extends over 11 amino acids. CDR3 region: CASRAGDGYTF. The CDR3 DNA sequence: TGTGCCAGCAGGGCAGGGGATGGCTACACCTTC.

This clone has a handful of counts. The rearrangement links TRBV19 to TRBJ2-5, with D possibly matching TRBD1 (5 bases). V was shortened by 5 bases and J by 4 bases, with 5 bases between the two germline ends. This CDR3 comprises 11 residues. Germline V gene data show CDR1 as LNHDA and CDR2 as SQIVND (reference sequence). The CDR3 sequence: CASSQGETQYF. Here the CDR3 DNA reads TGTGCCAGTAGTCAGGGAGAGACCCAGTACTTC.

The rearrangement joins TRBV27 to TRBJ2-7; D not certain. The CDR3 has 14 amino acids. Trimming removed 3 bases at V and 2 bases at J, with 11 bases between. Germline CDR1 reads MNHEY; CDR2 reads SMNVEV (reference sequence). The CDR3 reads CASSFASGAYEQYF. CDR3 bases: TGTGCCAGCAGTTTTGCTTCAGGAGCCTACGAGCAGTACTTC.

The V call is TRBV9, the J call TRBJ1-1, with D unresolved. V lost 2 bases and J lost 6, with 14 bases in between. The CDR3 has 14 amino acids. Per the germline V gene, CDR1 is SGDLS and CDR2 is YYNGEE. Here the CDR3 reads CASSVGIGSAEAFF. CDR3 DNA sequence: TGTGCCAGCAGCGTGGGAATAGGGAGCGCTGAAGCTTTCTTT.

The genes are TRBV7-9 and TRBJ1-6; TRBD1 agrees at 8 bases. CDR1 is SEHNR and CDR2 is FQNEAQ in the germline V gene (reference sequence). J was trimmed by 6 bases and V by 6 bases; bases with no gene match: 7. The CDR3 is 15 residues long. The CDR3 spells CASRAPDRANSPLHF. DNA for the CDR3: TGTGCCAGCAGGGCCCCGGACAGGGCTAATTCACCCCTCCACTTT.

The chain employs TRBV19 and TRBJ1-5; TRBD1 is a possible D gene (5 bases). The V end was cut by 7 bases, the J end by 1 base, with 11 bases between. CDR3 size: 14 residues. CDR1 and CDR2 from the germline V gene are LNHDA and SQIVND (reference sequence). CDR3: CASTGFWSNQPQHF. DNA of the CDR3: TGTGCCAGTACAGGGTTCTGGAGCAATCAGCCCCAGCATTTT. Drawing the rest from reference TRBV19 and TRBJ1-5, the complete variable domain is DGGITQSPKYLFRKEGQNVTLSCEQNLNHDAMYWYRQDPGQGLRLIYYSQIVNDFQKGDIAEGYSVSREKKESFPLTVTSAQKNPTAFYLCASTGFWSNQPQHFGDGTRLSIL.

The chain has TRBV19 and TRBJ1-2; D is ambiguous. V lost 2 bases and J lost 4, with 8 bases in between. The CDR3 is 13 amino acids. Germline CDR1 is LNHDA and CDR2 is SQIVND (reference sequence). The CDR3 is CASSIMMSYGYTF. CDR3 sequence (DNA): TGTGCCAGTAGTATAATGATGAGCTATGGCTACACCTTC.

The gene calls are TRBV10-1 and TRBJ1-3; D gene ambiguous. The germline V gene has CDR1 WNHNN and CDR2 SYGVQD (reference sequence). V lost 0 bases to trimming and J lost 2 bases, with 2 bases between them. There are 13 residues in the CDR3. The CDR3 protein is CASSESTGNTIYF. The CDR3 bases are TGCGCCAGCAGTGAGTCGACTGGAAACACCATATATTTT.

This sequence joins TRBV7-2 and TRBJ2-3, with D maybe TRBD2 (5 bases). The V end was cut by 5 bases, the J end by 5 bases, with 11 bases between. Germline CDR1 and CDR2: SGHTA and FQGNSA. There are 13 residues in the CDR3. The DNA of the CDR3 is TGTGCCAGCAGCCTCAAGGCGGGAGATACGCAGTATTTT. Translation: CASSLKAGDTQYF. Full variable domain (remainder filled in from reference TRBV7-2 and TRBJ2-3): GAGVSQSPSNKVTEKGKDVELRCDPISGHTALYWYRQSLGQGLEFLIYFQGNSAPDKSGLPSDRFSAERTGGSVSTLTIQRTQQEDSAVYLCASSLKAGDTQYFGPGTRLTVL.